This T cell receptor (beta chain) was obtained from a study of radiotherapy plus CTLA-4 blockade in lung cancer. The CDR3 is 15 amino acids. CDR1 is MNHEY, CDR2 SMNVEV, per germline (reference sequence). With 6 bases clipped from V and 1 base from J, the junction kept 4 bases outside the gene matches. Study outcomes and limitations: Blood saw expansion of tumor-derived TCR clones after radiotherapy plus ipilimumab.

Sequencing used immunoSEQ multiplex PCR; TCRdb keeps in-frame clones, though not all of them. Altogether 70,000 to 95,000 clones are present, around 87% being singletons, with the ten largest covering approximately 15%. Details on this clone: Its target is not known.

V usage is TRBV27 and J usage is TRBJ2-5; 11 positions agree with TRBD1. This TCR derives from a human donor with non-small cell lung cancer that progressed on radiotherapy plus ipilimumab. The specimen was peripheral blood, collected from a patient treated with radiotherapy plus ipilimumab. The chain's CDR3 is CASRSGTGGQETQYF. The CDR3 nucleotides read TGTGCCAGCAGATCCGGGACAGGGGGCCAAGAGACCCAGTACTTC.